Presented here are 29 T cell receptor beta chains from one specimen sequenced in a study of metastatic and nonmetastatic thyroid tumors. TCRdb re-clonotyped the PCR reads via MiXCR. The repertoire holds roughly 71,000 clones, roughly 18% seen once, with 9.5% to 15% in the top ten. No treatment of any kind had been given to any patient before thyroid surgery. What was sequenced was blood. The source is a female donor with papillary thyroid cancer or a benign thyroid nodule (not recorded which). Some clones in this sample may be carry-over from other donors' samples.

This clone has ten or more counts. The chain recombines TRBV12-3 or TRBV12-4 with TRBJ1-1; 8 positions agree with TRBD1. The CDR3 is made up of 15 amino acids. V lost 5 bases and J lost 3; bases outside the gene matches: 8. CDR3 coding DNA: TGTGCCAGCAGTCCCCAGGACAGGGCCGACACTGAAGCTTTCTTT. Its translation is CASSPQDRADTEAFF.

At least ten counts were recorded for this clone. The chain uses TRBV7-3 and TRBJ2-1; TRBD2 might be the D (5 bases). V was clipped by 1 base and J by 8 bases, with 18 bases between them. Germline V gene data show CDR1 as SGHTA and CDR2 as FQGTGA. This CDR3 contains 16 residues. The CDR3 DNA sequence: TGTGCCAGCAGCTTAATGTTAGACCCGAGGGTCCATGAGCAGTTCTTC. Protein sequence: CASSLMLDPRVHEQFF.

This clone was detected ten times or more. J is TRBJ1-1 and V is TRBV5-4; 9 bases map to TRBD1. The CDR3 covers 13 residues. CDR1 SGHNT and CDR2 YYREEE come from the germline V gene (reference sequence). V lost 0 bases, J lost 7 bases, and 1 base stayed unmatched. The CDR3 loop is CASSLGDRVEAFF. In nucleotides, the CDR3 is TGTGCCAGCAGCTTGGGGGACAGGGTTGAAGCTTTCTTT.

This clone was detected many times. Possible read error: a much larger clone is one base away. Other DNA sequences in the same sample also yield this CDR3. This sequence joins TRBV6-1 and TRBJ2-6; no definite D call. The CDR3 sequence is 15 residues long. V lost 8 bases and J 4 bases, leaving 15 bases between the germline ends. Germline-derived CDR1 and CDR2 are MNHNS and SASEGT. The CDR3 loop is CASLQPSSGANVLTF. CDR3 nucleotide sequence: TGTGCCAGCCTCCAGCCCTCCTCCGGGGCCAACGTCCTGACTTTC.

This clone has a count of ten or more. The CDR3 spells CAISTRRTDFRGGANVLTF. DNA for the CDR3: TGTGCCATCAGTACCCGTAGGACGGACTTTCGAGGGGGGGCCAACGTCCTGACTTTC. The chain recombines TRBV10-3 with TRBJ2-6; TRBD2 might be the D (5 bases). This CDR3 has 19 amino acids. The V gene's germline CDR1 is ENHRY and CDR2 SYGVKD. With 5 bases removed from V and 4 bases from J, the gap between germline ends came to 24 bases.

The V and J genes are TRBV19 and TRBJ2-1; 11 bases match TRBD2. Germline V lookup: CDR1 LNHDA, CDR2 SQIVND (reference sequence). The CDR3 runs to 15 residues. V was clipped by 4 bases and J by 4 bases; unmatched bases: 3. In nucleotides, the CDR3 is TGTGCCAGTAGTAGGGGACTAGCGGAGTACAATGAGCAGTTCTTC. This translates into CASSRGLAEYNEQFF. Together with reference TRBV19 and TRBJ2-1, the CDR3 gives the full variable domain: DGGITQSPKYLFRKEGQNVTLSCEQNLNHDAMYWYRQDPGQGLRLIYYSQIVNDFQKGDIAEGYSVSREKKESFPLTVTSAQKNPTAFYLCASSRGLAEYNEQFFGPGTRLTVL.

The table lists this clone with many counts. The rearrangement joins TRBV29-1 to TRBJ2-3, with no clear D. The CDR3 loop spans 10 amino acids. V was shortened by 4 bases and J by 7 bases, with 6 bases between the two germline ends. Looked up from germline, CDR1 is SQVTM and CDR2 is ANQGSEA. In DNA, the CDR3 is TGCAGCGTTGTCCGGAATACGCAGTATTTT. Translated: CSVVRNTQYF.

The J gene is TRBJ1-1, the V gene TRBV3-1; TRBD1 might be the D (6 bases). The germline V gene has CDR1 LGHDT and CDR2 YNNKEL (reference sequence). The CDR3 runs to 13 residues. Trimming took 3 bases from V and 7 from J, leaving 12 bases between them. CDR3: CASSQRGGIEAFF. CDR3 DNA sequence: TGTGCCAGCAGCCAGAGGGGGGGCATTGAAGCTTTCTTT.

This clone was recorded at least ten times. The genes are TRBV6-1 and TRBJ2-1; 9 bases map to TRBD2. V lost 3 bases and J lost 3; bases outside the gene matches: 12. The CDR3 is 18 amino acids. CDR1 and CDR2 from the germline V gene are MNHNS and SASEGT. This CDR3 is CASSDPSLAGADYNEQFF. As DNA, the CDR3 is TGTGCCAGCAGTGACCCTTCACTAGCGGGTGCGGACTACAATGAGCAGTTCTTC.

This clone was picked up many times. The V gene is TRBV9, the J gene TRBJ1-2, with D perhaps TRBD1 (5 bases). Looked up from germline, CDR1 is SGDLS and CDR2 is YYNGEE. The CDR3 runs to 14 residues. With 0 bases removed from V and 4 bases from J, the gap between germline ends came to 10 bases. CDR3 in DNA: TGTGCCAGCAGCGTAGATGACAGCGGCTATGGCTACACCTTC. It encodes CASSVDDSGYGYTF.

This clone was recorded many times. One end of the junction does not line up with germline, which may come from a read error. The J gene is TRBJ2-7, the V gene TRBV7-9, with 10 positions matching TRBD2. The V gene's germline CDR1 is SEHNR and CDR2 FQNEAQ (reference sequence). This CDR3 spans 12 amino acids. In DNA, the CDR3 is TGTGCCAGCAGCTCGACTAGCGGGTCTATAGACTTC. Protein product: CASSSTSGSIDF.

This clone was seen at least ten times. The chain joins TRBV24-1 to TRBJ2-5; 7 positions agree with TRBD2. The CDR3 totals 14 residues. The trim removed 5 bases at V and 3 bases at J, leaving 5 bases unmatched. CDR1 KGHDR and CDR2 SFDVKD come from the germline V gene. The CDR3 sequence: CATSAWGGEETQYF. Written as DNA, the CDR3 is TGTGCCACCAGTGCGTGGGGGGGAGAAGAGACCCAGTACTTC.

The table lists this clone with many counts. V and J are TRBV10-3 and TRBJ2-7, with 7 nucleotides matching TRBD1. The germline V gene encodes CDR1 ENHRY and CDR2 SYGVKD. The CDR3 totals 15 residues. Unmatched junction bases numbered 6, after V lost 3 bases and J lost 1 base. The CDR3 reads CAISDSRDRSYEQYF. Written as DNA, the CDR3 is TGTGCCATCAGTGATTCCCGGGACAGATCCTACGAGCAGTACTTC.

As regards this clone: A read error is possible here, since a much larger clone lies one base away. The J gene is TRBJ1-2, the V gene TRBV9; unclear D gene. Trimming removed 6 bases at V and 4 bases at J, with 7 bases between. The CDR3 sequence is 11 residues long. CDR1 and CDR2 from the germline V gene are SGDLS and YYNGEE. The CDR3 DNA reads TGTGCCAGCATGGACCTCTATGGCTACACCTTC. Translating gives CASMDLYGYTF.

This clone was recorded at least ten times. The genes are TRBV9 and TRBJ2-1, with D maybe TRBD1 (5 bases). The germline V gene has CDR1 SGDLS and CDR2 YYNGEE. Deletions cut 2 bases from V and 1 base from J, with 16 bases between. There are 17 residues in the CDR3. CDR3 sequence reads: CASSVQPSGASYNEQFF. The CDR3, as DNA: TGTGCCAGCAGCGTCCAGCCTAGTGGGGCATCCTACAATGAGCAGTTCTTC.

The chain recombines TRBV28 with TRBJ2-6, with 9 bases that match TRBD1. From germline, CDR1 is MDHEN and CDR2 SYDVKM. Trimming took 8 bases from V and 1 from J; bases not matched to a gene: 12. The CDR3 has 18 amino acids. The DNA of the CDR3 is TGTGCCAGCCATCCCACACAGGGGGCAGGGTCTGGGGCCAACGTCCTGACTTTC. Translation gives CASHPTQGAGSGANVLTF.

This clone was observed once. The chain is built from TRBV20-1 and TRBJ2-7; TRBD2 is a possible D gene (6 bases). V was pared by 3 bases and J by 3 bases, with 12 bases between. The CDR3 is 13 residues long. Germline loops: CDR1 DFQATT, CDR2 SNEGSKA (reference sequence). CDR3 coding DNA: TGCAGTGCTAGGCCAGGAGGGATCTACGAGCAGTACTTC. It codes for CSARPGGIYEQYF.

The table lists this clone with a few counts. This chain links TRBV28 with TRBJ2-7; no clear D gene. There are 12 residues in the CDR3. V lost 6 bases to trimming and J lost 6 bases, with 12 bases between them. CDR1 is MDHEN and CDR2 is SYDVKM in the germline V gene. The CDR3 here is CASSPAVGEQYF. The DNA of the CDR3 is TGTGCCAGCAGCCCTGCGGTCGGCGAGCAGTACTTC.

The chain uses TRBV5-1 and TRBJ2-1; D is undetermined. This CDR3 spans 13 amino acids. Trimming took 5 bases from V and 4 from J, leaving 10 bases between them. Germline CDR1 is SGHRS and CDR2 is YFSETQ. The CDR3 DNA sequence: TGCGCCAGCAGTTCGGCAGAATACAATGAGCAGTTCTTC. Amino acids: CASSSAEYNEQFF.

This clone was counted at least ten times. This chain uses TRBV20-1 with TRBJ2-1, with 10 nucleotides matching TRBD1. Germline V CDR1 and CDR2: DFQATT, SNEGSKA (reference sequence). V lost 6 bases, J lost 3 bases, and 5 bases stayed unmatched. This CDR3 region has 14 residues. The DNA of the CDR3 is TGCAGTGCCGTGACAGGGGGCGGCTACAATGAGCAGTTCTTC. Translation gives CSAVTGGGYNEQFF.

This clone was seen repeatedly, ten times or more. CDR3 nucleotide sequence: TGTGCCTGGAGTGTATCGGCAGGGGGCCCGGGCGAGCAGTACTTC. Encoded protein: CAWSVSAGGPGEQYF. This sequence joins TRBV30 and TRBJ2-7, with 8 bases identical to TRBD1. Germline CDR1 GTSNPN, CDR2 SVGIG (reference sequence). CDR3 length equals 15 residues. With 0 bases clipped from V and 6 bases from J, the junction kept 10 bases outside the gene matches.

V gene TRBV11-3 combines with J gene TRBJ1-3; the D gene is possibly TRBD1 (5 bases). The CDR3 contains 15 residues. Trimming took off 1 base at V and 0 bases at J, with 7 bases between the two ends. Germline CDR1 SGHNT, CDR2 YENEEA. CDR3 nucleotide sequence: TGTGCCAGCAGCTTAGGGGACCACTCTGGAAACACCATATATTTT. This codes for CASSLGDHSGNTIYF.

This chain connects TRBV9 to TRBJ1-6; possibly TRBD1 for D (5 bases). The V end was cut by 1 base, the J end by 6 bases, with 17 bases between. Germline V CDR1 and CDR2: SGDLS, YYNGEE. CDR3 length equals 17 residues. The CDR3 region is CASSVSSAGRSNSPLHF. The CDR3 DNA reads as TGTGCCAGCAGCGTAAGCAGTGCGGGACGGAGTAATTCACCCCTCCACTTT.

The chain carries TRBV5-6 and TRBJ1-4; D is ambiguous. CDR3 length equals 13 residues. The ends were cut back, 2 bases at V and 5 bases at J, with 7 bases in the middle. Germline CDR1 reads SGHDT; CDR2 reads YYEEEE. CDR3 protein: CASSLGGNEKLFF. The CDR3 DNA reads as TGTGCCAGCAGCTTAGGAGGGAATGAAAAACTGTTTTTT.

This clone was detected once. The chain recombines TRBV7-2 with TRBJ2-7, with 7 bases aligning to TRBD2. The CDR3 contains 13 residues. Germline V lookup: CDR1 SGHTA, CDR2 FQGNSA. The V gene end was trimmed by 5 bases and the J gene end by 6 bases; junction bases not matched to a gene: 7. The CDR3 DNA reads as TGTGCCAGCAGCCCAGCAAGGGAGGGCGAGCAGTACGTC. Translated: CASSPAREGEQYV.

Notes on this clone: A much larger clone lies a single base off, so this may be a read error. Other DNA sequences from this sample encode an identical CDR3 as well. The chain joins TRBV20-1 to TRBJ1-4, with D uncertain. CDR3 length: 13 residues. Trimming left V 6 bases short and J 6 bases short, with 14 bases between. Looked up from germline, CDR1 is DFQATT and CDR2 is SNEGSKA (reference sequence). CDR3 protein: CSASKAFDEKLFF. In nucleotides, the CDR3 is TGCAGTGCCTCAAAGGCTTTTGATGAAAAACTGTTTTTT.

The J gene is TRBJ2-2, the V gene TRBV19; D may be TRBD2 (5 bases). This CDR3 region has 14 residues. Per the germline V gene, CDR1 is LNHDA and CDR2 is SQIVND (reference sequence). Trimming stripped 5 bases from V and 10 bases from J, with 17 bases between. CDR3 in amino acids: CASSQDSLVLELFF. The CDR3 DNA follows: TGTGCCAGTAGTCAGGACTCCTTAGTCCTGGAGCTGTTTTTT.

This clone was counted many times. The V call is TRBV27, the J call TRBJ2-7; 10 bases map to TRBD2. CDR1 and CDR2 from the germline V gene are MNHEY and SMNVEV (reference sequence). The CDR3 has 16 amino acids. J gave up 1 base and V 5 bases, and 8 bases lay outside the gene matches. In nucleotides, the CDR3 is TGTGCCAGCAGTCTCACCAGCGGGAGGGGGTCCTACGAGCAGTACTTC. This sequence encodes CASSLTSGRGSYEQYF.

This clone was found many times. The rearrangement links TRBV10-3 to TRBJ2-3, with 9 bases aligning to TRBD2. CDR3 length: 11 residues. V lost 10 bases, J lost 5 bases, and 1 base stayed unmatched. Looked up from germline, CDR1 is ENHRY and CDR2 is SYGVKD. CDR3 loop: CASSGRDTQYF. For the CDR3, the DNA is TGTGCCAGTAGCGGGAGAGATACGCAGTATTTT.